A selection of T cell receptor beta chains follows, all from one sample in a study of T cell repertoires in cytomegalovirus infection. TCRdb independently ran MiXCR on the reads; one entry per CDR3 protein. The sample lists fewer than 700,000 distinct CDR3 sequences, roughly a quarter occurring once. The sequencing sample was made of CD8+ T cells from PBMCs. Every receptor here comes from a human donor in good health (CMV status not recorded). Some clones in this sample may be carry-over from other donors' samples. The CDR3 runs from the conserved cysteine through the conserved F or W. Each record gives: D gene, clone size, V gene, J gene, CDR3 protein, CDR3 DNA. D genes are given only for firm matches. Clone size is not always given. Where it is, it says once, few, many or a class for expanded clones.

D gene: .
clone size: many
V gene: TRBV7-8
J gene: TRBJ1-5
CDR3 protein: CASSVSGEGEYSNQPQHF
CDR3 DNA: TGTGCCAGCAGCGTCTCAGGGGAGGGCGAGTATAGCAATCAGCCCCAGCATTTT

D gene: TRBD1
clone size: .
V gene: TRBV9
J gene: TRBJ1-4
CDR3 protein: CASSDKDRVDEKLFF
CDR3 DNA: TGTGCCAGCAGCGACAAGGACAGGGTCGATGAAAAACTGTTTTTT

D gene: .
clone size: .
V gene: TRBV28
J gene: TRBJ1-3
CDR3 protein: CASSLRSSLGNTIYF
CDR3 DNA: TGTGCCAGCAGTTTGCGAAGCTCCCTTGGAAACACCATATATTTT

D gene: TRBD2
clone size: few
V gene: TRBV12-3/TRBV12-4
J gene: TRBJ2-3
CDR3 protein: CASSLKRLAGLDSADTQYF
CDR3 DNA: TGTGCCAGCAGTTTAAAACGGCTAGCGGGGTTGGATTCAGCAGATACGCAGTATTTT

D gene: .
clone size: .
V gene: TRBV4-1
J gene: TRBJ1-1
CDR3 protein: CASSQDPTQGHRNTEAFF
CDR3 DNA: TGCGCCAGCAGCCAAGATCCAACCCAGGGGCATCGGAACACTGAAGCTTTCTTT

D gene: TRBD2
clone size: many
V gene: TRBV20-1
J gene: TRBJ2-1
CDR3 protein: CSAREGVRSTYNEQFF
CDR3 DNA: TGCAGTGCGCGGGAGGGAGTCCGCTCAACGTACAATGAGCAGTTCTTC

D gene: TRBD2
clone size: few
V gene: TRBV29-1
J gene: TRBJ2-1
CDR3 protein: CSVGTASGFNEQFF
CDR3 DNA: TGCAGCGTTGGAACAGCTAGCGGGTTTAATGAGCAGTTCTTC

D gene: .
clone size: .
V gene: TRBV4-3
J gene: TRBJ1-2
CDR3 protein: CASSHSVGSDYGYTF
CDR3 DNA: TGCGCCAGCAGCCATTCGGTAGGGTCTGACTATGGCTACACCTTC

D gene: .
clone size: many
V gene: TRBV7-6
J gene: TRBJ1-1
CDR3 protein: CASSLALGLNTEAFF
CDR3 DNA: TGTGCCAGCAGCTTAGCCCTCGGATTGAACACTGAAGCTTTCTTT

D gene: TRBD1
clone size: .
V gene: TRBV4-1
J gene: TRBJ1-5
CDR3 protein: CASSQHARGRRAGSSNQPQHF
CDR3 DNA: TGCGCCAGCAGCCAACACGCTAGGGGGCGGAGGGCCGGGAGCAGCAATCAGCCCCAGCATTTT

D gene: TRBD2
clone size: .
V gene: TRBV10-2
J gene: TRBJ2-3
CDR3 protein: CASSEEAGATDTQYF
CDR3 DNA: TGCGCCAGCAGTGAGGAAGCGGGGGCAACAGATACGCAGTATTTT

D gene: .
clone size: many
V gene: TRBV28
J gene: TRBJ1-1
CDR3 protein: CASSPGEGSTEAFF
CDR3 DNA: TGTGCCAGCAGCCCCGGGGAGGGGAGCACTGAAGCTTTCTTT

D gene: TRBD1
clone size: few
V gene: TRBV20-1
J gene: TRBJ1-1
CDR3 protein: CSARATGQGGTEAFF
CDR3 DNA: TGCAGTGCTAGAGCGACGGGACAGGGAGGGACTGAAGCTTTCTTT

D gene: .
clone size: few
V gene: TRBV7-8
J gene: TRBJ2-1
CDR3 protein: CASSFPGTFLSYNEQFF
CDR3 DNA: TGTGCCAGCAGCTTCCCGGGGACTTTCCTCTCCTACAATGAGCAGTTCTTC

D gene: .
clone size: .
V gene: TRBV14
J gene: TRBJ2-3
CDR3 protein: CASSQGAGAYTQYF
CDR3 DNA: TGTGCCAGCAGCCAAGGGGCGGGGGCATATACGCAGTATTTT

D gene: .
clone size: .
V gene: TRBV14
J gene: TRBJ1-6
CDR3 protein: CASSQAGVGPPLHF
CDR3 DNA: TGTGCCAGCAGCCAAGCCGGGGTAGGTCCACCCCTCCACTTT

D gene: .
clone size: few
V gene: TRBV19
J gene: TRBJ2-1
CDR3 protein: CASTSYSRDAIF
CDR3 DNA: TGTGCCAGTACGAGCTACAGCCGAGATGCGATCTTC

D gene: .
clone size: few
V gene: TRBV5-1
J gene: TRBJ1-1
CDR3 protein: CASSELQGYTEAFF
CDR3 DNA: TGCGCCAGCAGCGAATTACAGGGTTACACTGAAGCTTTCTTT

D gene: TRBD1
clone size: few
V gene: TRBV6-6
J gene: TRBJ1-1
CDR3 protein: CASSYVAGGNTEAFF
CDR3 DNA: TGTGCCAGCAGTTACGTTGCAGGGGGGAACACTGAAGCTTTCTTT

D gene: TRBD1
clone size: many
V gene: TRBV20-1
J gene: TRBJ2-1
CDR3 protein: CSAREPGTGYYNEQFF
CDR3 DNA: TGCAGTGCTAGAGAGCCCGGGACAGGATATTACAATGAGCAGTTCTTC

D gene: .
clone size: .
V gene: TRBV20-1
J gene: TRBJ2-1
CDR3 protein: CSASNAGGFTSDEQFF
CDR3 DNA: TGCAGTGCTAGTAACGCAGGGGGGTTTACTAGCGATGAGCAGTTCTTC

D gene: TRBD2
clone size: .
V gene: TRBV24-1
J gene: TRBJ2-1
CDR3 protein: CATSDRGTSAYNEQFF
CDR3 DNA: TGTGCCACCAGTGATAGAGGGACTAGCGCCTACAATGAGCAGTTCTTC

D gene: .
clone size: .
V gene: TRBV29-1
J gene: TRBJ1-5
CDR3 protein: CSAQDSTNQPQHF
CDR3 DNA: TGCAGCGCCCAGGACAGTACCAATCAGCCCCAGCATTTT

D gene: TRBD2
clone size: .
V gene: TRBV7-4
J gene: TRBJ2-5
CDR3 protein: CASSSPSGGTTQYF
CDR3 DNA: TGTGCCAGCAGCTCCCCTAGCGGGGGAACGACCCAGTACTTC

D gene: .
clone size: many
V gene: TRBV7-2
J gene: TRBJ2-2
CDR3 protein: CASSLKAGTGELFF
CDR3 DNA: TGTGCCAGCAGCTTAAAGGCTGGGACCGGGGAGCTGTTTTTT

D gene: TRBD2
clone size: many
V gene: TRBV7-3
J gene: TRBJ2-1
CDR3 protein: CASSQSGGAGNEQFF
CDR3 DNA: TGTGCCAGCAGCCAGAGCGGGGGGGCCGGGAATGAGCAGTTCTTC

D gene: .
clone size: many
V gene: TRBV7-9
J gene: TRBJ1-2
CDR3 protein: CASSLTLGYTF
CDR3 DNA: TGTGCCAGCAGCTTAACTCTTGGCTACACCTTC

D gene: TRBD1
clone size: few
V gene: TRBV6-1
J gene: TRBJ2-1
CDR3 protein: CASSYGGQHNEQFF
CDR3 DNA: TGTGCCAGCAGTTATGGGGGACAGCACAATGAGCAGTTCTTC

D gene: .
clone size: many
V gene: TRBV7-8
J gene: TRBJ2-1
CDR3 protein: CASSLSAEQFF
CDR3 DNA: TGTGCCAGCAGCCTTAGCGCCGAGCAGTTCTTC

D gene: TRBD1
clone size: .
V gene: TRBV15
J gene: TRBJ1-2
CDR3 protein: CATSRDSTGIDYTF
CDR3 DNA: TGTGCCACCAGCAGAGATTCGACAGGGATTGACTACACCTTC

D gene: .
clone size: .
V gene: TRBV7-9
J gene: TRBJ2-3
CDR3 protein: CASSSSSGTDTQYF
CDR3 DNA: TGTGCCAGCAGCTCATCCTCGGGCACAGATACGCAGTATTTT

D gene: .
clone size: few
V gene: TRBV2
J gene: TRBJ1-2
CDR3 protein: CASSEHGTLKGLNYGYTF
CDR3 DNA: TGTGCCAGCAGTGAACATGGGACACTGAAAGGGCTCAACTATGGCTACACCTTC

D gene: TRBD1
clone size: .
V gene: TRBV28
J gene: TRBJ2-5
CDR3 protein: CASRGELDRVRETQYF
CDR3 DNA: TGTGCCAGCAGAGGCGAATTGGACAGGGTGAGGGAGACCCAGTACTTC

D gene: TRBD1
clone size: few
V gene: TRBV5-1
J gene: TRBJ2-3
CDR3 protein: CASRDSTTDTQYF
CDR3 DNA: TGCGCCAGCCGGGACAGCACCACAGATACGCAGTATTTT

D gene: .
clone size: few
V gene: TRBV29-1
J gene: TRBJ2-2
CDR3 protein: CSVLDNTGELFF
CDR3 DNA: TGCAGCGTTCTGGACAACACCGGGGAGCTGTTTTTT

D gene: .
clone size: .
V gene: TRBV28
J gene: TRBJ1-1
CDR3 protein: CASSFSSTGRLASEAFF
CDR3 DNA: TGTGCCAGCAGTTTCTCATCGACAGGCCGCCTTGCCTCTGAAGCTTTCTTT

D gene: TRBD1
clone size: many
V gene: TRBV28
J gene: TRBJ2-1
CDR3 protein: CASSLRTGDEQFF
CDR3 DNA: TGTGCCAGCAGTCTACGGACAGGGGATGAGCAGTTCTTC

D gene: .
clone size: many
V gene: TRBV12-3/TRBV12-4
J gene: TRBJ1-2
CDR3 protein: CASNLGGLGYTF
CDR3 DNA: TGTGCCAGCAACCTAGGGGGTCTTGGCTACACCTTC

D gene: TRBD2
clone size: .
V gene: TRBV20-1
J gene: TRBJ2-1
CDR3 protein: CSARDPFKLAGYHNEQFF
CDR3 DNA: TGCAGTGCTAGAGATCCATTCAAGCTAGCGGGGTATCACAATGAGCAGTTCTTC

D gene: TRBD1
clone size: few
V gene: TRBV7-2
J gene: TRBJ1-1
CDR3 protein: CASSLDSAGGPVTEAFF
CDR3 DNA: TGTGCCAGCAGCTTAGATTCGGCAGGGGGTCCGGTCACTGAAGCTTTCTTT

D gene: TRBD2
clone size: .
V gene: TRBV20-1
J gene: TRBJ2-1
CDR3 protein: CSARDRQAGGQTYNEQFF
CDR3 DNA: TGCAGTGCTAGAGATCGGCAAGCGGGGGGCCAGACCTACAATGAGCAGTTCTTC

D gene: TRBD2
clone size: few
V gene: TRBV13
J gene: TRBJ2-3
CDR3 protein: CASSLESSGDTQYF
CDR3 DNA: TGTGCCAGCAGCTTAGAGTCTAGCGGGGATACGCAGTATTTT

D gene: .
clone size: few
V gene: TRBV12-3/TRBV12-4
J gene: TRBJ2-1
CDR3 protein: CASSLYGGGNEQFF
CDR3 DNA: TGTGCCAGCAGTTTATACGGGGGTGGCAATGAGCAGTTCTTC